A single sample is the source of the 20 T cell receptor beta chains below, sequenced in a study of T cells after yellow fever vaccination. TCRdb re-analysed the 5' RACE reads in MiXCR, keeping a single row per CDR3 protein. The sample includes under 600,000 distinct CDR3 sequences, 20% to 25% of them seen just once. The sample consisted of PBMCs, taken approximately 20 days after the first yellow fever vaccination. These receptors all come from a man in his late teens or twenties who received the YFV17D yellow fever vaccine.

J is TRBJ2-3 and V is TRBV5-1; no reliable D call. This CDR3 contains 18 residues. Germline V gene data show CDR1 as SGHRS and CDR2 as YFSETQ. V was clipped by 4 bases and J by 0 bases, with 21 bases between them. The CDR3 nucleotides read TGCGCCAGCAGCCTGACCCCAAGTCAGACCACTAGCACAGATACGCAGTATTTT. Protein sequence: CASSLTPSQTTSTDTQYF.

The chain couples TRBV28 to TRBJ1-3; D unclear. Germline CDR1 reads MDHEN; CDR2 reads SYDVKM. The CDR3 is 12 amino acids. V was clipped by 6 bases and J by 7 bases, with 10 bases between them. The CDR3 region is CASSFGRNTIYF. The CDR3 DNA reads TGTGCCAGCAGCTTTGGGAGGAACACCATATATTTT.

This clonotype was recorded once. V is TRBV5-1 and J is TRBJ2-6, with D possibly being TRBD2 (6 bases). Germline values: CDR1 SGHRS, CDR2 YFSETQ. This CDR3 is 17 amino acids long. Trimming took 5 bases from V and 0 from J, leaving 15 bases between them. The DNA of the CDR3 is TGCGCCAGCAGGGTATCGGGACTTCTCTCTGGGGCCAACGTCCTGACTTTC. It specifies CASRVSGLLSGANVLTF.

The chain joins TRBV5-1 to TRBJ2-2; D is ambiguous. This CDR3 comprises 13 residues. V was clipped by 1 base and J by 8 bases, with 9 bases between them. Germline lookup yields CDR1 SGHRS and CDR2 YFSETQ. The CDR3 DNA reads TGCGCCAGCAGCTTGTCCGAACGGGGGGAGCTGTTTTTT. This sequence encodes CASSLSERGELFF.

This clonotype has only a few counts. This rearrangement joins TRBV24-1 to TRBJ2-1; possibly TRBD1 for D (5 bases). Germline values: CDR1 KGHDR, CDR2 SFDVKD. V shed 2 bases and J shed 7 bases, with 11 bases lying between them. The CDR3 is 14 amino acids. For the CDR3, the DNA is TGTGCCACCAGTGATTCAGACAGAAGAAATGAGCAGTTCTTC. The encoded protein is CATSDSDRRNEQFF.

This clonotype was seen at least ten times. The chain couples TRBV20-1 to TRBJ2-1; D may correspond to TRBD1 or TRBD2 (7 bases each). This CDR3 is 15 amino acids long. Per the germline V gene, CDR1 is DFQATT and CDR2 is SNEGSKA (reference sequence). The V and J ends lost 5 bases and 6 bases respectively, with 20 bases between them. The CDR3 DNA sequence: TGCAGTGCTCGCCGCCGGCAGGGGGGGTCCAATGAGCAGTTCTTC. Its protein is CSARRRQGGSNEQFF.

The V and J genes are TRBV6-5 and TRBJ1-4, with D possibly matching TRBD1 (5 bases). With 0 bases removed from V and 14 bases from J, the gap between germline ends came to 13 bases. The germline V gene encodes CDR1 MNHEY and CDR2 SVGAGI. This CDR3 has 13 amino acids. The CDR3 protein is CASSYSNAGRLFF. The CDR3 DNA is TGTGCCAGCAGTTACTCGAACGCAGGGCGGCTGTTTTTT.

There are a few counts of this clonotype. V usage is TRBV6-1 and J usage is TRBJ2-7; TRBD1 might be the D (6 bases). Trimming pared 5 bases from V and 1 base from J, leaving 18 bases between. The CDR3 has 16 amino acids. Germline CDR1 reads MNHNS; CDR2 reads SASEGT. The DNA for the CDR3 is TGTGCCAGCAGTATAGACGACAGGTTGACATCCTACGAGCAGTACGTC. This sequence encodes CASSIDDRLTSYEQYV.

This clonotype was counted a few times. This chain connects TRBV6-2 or TRBV6-3 to TRBJ1-2; 9 bases line up with TRBD1. Germline CDR1 is MNHEY and CDR2 is SVGEGT. J lost 8 bases, V lost 5 bases, and 15 bases had no gene match. There are 16 residues in the CDR3. DNA of the CDR3: TGTGCCAGCAGTCCACGGCTCTGGACAGGGGTGCGCGGCTACACCTTC. Its protein is CASSPRLWTGVRGYTF.

The V call is TRBV5-1, the J call TRBJ1-6; TRBD1 matches 9 bases. This CDR3 has 15 amino acids. V trimming: 4 bases; J trimming: 8 bases; junction bases outside the gene matches: 7. CDR1 SGHRS and CDR2 YFSETQ come from the germline V gene. This CDR3 reads CASSTRDRAYSPLHF. CDR3 nucleotide sequence: TGCGCCAGCAGCACTCGGGACAGGGCTTATTCACCCCTCCACTTT.

The rearrangement uses TRBV6-2 or TRBV6-3 and TRBJ1-5, with TRBD1 as a possible D gene (5 bases). Trimming removed 2 bases from V and 8 bases from J, with 10 bases in between. The CDR3 sequence is 13 residues long. Germline V gene lookup returns CDR1 MNHEY and CDR2 SVGEGT. The CDR3 protein is CASSYVRVEPQHF. The CDR3 nucleotides read TGTGCCAGCAGTTACGTCAGGGTTGAGCCCCAGCATTTT.

This clonotype has a single count. The chain joins TRBV6-2 or TRBV6-3 to TRBJ1-4; D unresolved. Trimming pared 6 bases from V and 0 bases from J, leaving 11 bases between. The CDR3 length is 15 residues. CDR1 is MNHEY and CDR2 is SVGEGT in the germline V gene. The CDR3 loop reads CASSPTSATNEKLFF. The CDR3 DNA reads as TGTGCCAGCAGCCCGACGAGTGCAACTAATGAAAAACTGTTTTTT.

The chain employs TRBV11-1 and TRBJ2-4; D not certain. CDR3 length: 20 amino acids. Germline CDR1 reads SGHAT; CDR2 reads FQDESV (reference sequence). V lost 5 bases, J lost 0 bases, and 26 bases lay in between. CDR3 sequence (DNA): TGTGCCAGCAGCGCCTCTCCAGACATGTCCCTCGCTCTAGCCAAAAACATTCAGTACTTC. It yields the protein CASSASPDMSLALAKNIQYF.

The sample holds a few counts of this clonotype. The chain links TRBV27 to TRBJ2-5; unclear D gene. Between the trimmed V and J ends, which lost 3 bases and 5 bases, there was a span of 13 bases. CDR3 size: 14 residues. Germline V gene lookup returns CDR1 MNHEY and CDR2 SMNVEV (reference sequence). The CDR3 DNA is TGTGCCAGCAGTTTTTCGGGTTATTCGGAGACCCAGTACTTC. Translating gives CASSFSGYSETQYF.

The rearrangement uses TRBV6-2 or TRBV6-3 and TRBJ2-4; D is unresolved. Trimming pared 5 bases from V and 0 bases from J, leaving 5 bases between. The CDR3 covers 13 residues. Germline CDR1 and CDR2: MNHEY and SVGEGT. CDR3 loop: CASSAVAKNIQYF. CDR3 in DNA: TGTGCCAGCAGTGCCGTAGCCAAAAACATTCAGTACTTC.

This clonotype was detected a few times. V is TRBV5-1 and J is TRBJ2-3; TRBD2 matches at 9 bases. The CDR3 contains 15 residues. Germline-derived CDR1 and CDR2 are SGHRS and YFSETQ. The V gene end was trimmed by 0 bases and the J gene end by 4 bases; junction bases not matched to a gene: 3. The CDR3: CASSLGGTSPDTQYF. Written as DNA, the CDR3 is TGCGCCAGCAGCTTGGGCGGGACTAGCCCAGATACGCAGTATTTT.

The V gene is TRBV3-1, the J gene TRBJ2-1, with D tentatively TRBD1 or TRBD2 (5 bases each). CDR1 and CDR2 from the germline V gene are LGHDT and YNNKEL (reference sequence). This CDR3 has 18 residues. Trimming pared 1 base from V and 9 bases from J, leaving 25 bases between. CDR3 DNA sequence: TGTGCCAGCAGCCAAGGTAGCCCGGGACGGACGTACTCTGGTGAGCAGTTCTTC. Residues: CASSQGSPGRTYSGEQFF.

This clonotype has just one count. The chain recombines TRBV20-1 with TRBJ2-1, with 7 bases identical to TRBD1. The germline CDR1 and CDR2 sequences are DFQATT and SNEGSKA (reference sequence). V trimming: 3 bases; J trimming: 7 bases; junction bases outside the gene matches: 6. This CDR3 has 13 residues. CDR3 amino acids: CSASRGPGNEQFF. The CDR3 DNA follows: TGCAGTGCTAGTAGGGGGCCGGGAAATGAGCAGTTCTTC.

The chain's CDR3 is CASTGGWGLNEQYF. CDR3 bases: TGTGCCAGCACCGGGGGTTGGGGGTTGAACGAGCAGTACTTC. This sequence joins TRBV6-1 and TRBJ2-7; tentative D call: TRBD2 (6 bases). Germline loops: CDR1 MNHNS, CDR2 SASEGT. CDR3 length: 14 residues. The ends were cut back, 7 bases at V and 5 bases at J, with 18 bases in the middle.

This clonotype appeared a few times. The rearrangement uses TRBV7-2 and TRBJ2-2; tentatively, D is TRBD2 (6 bases). The germline V gene has CDR1 SGHTA and CDR2 FQGNSA. This CDR3 has 13 residues. V dropped 5 bases and J dropped 6 bases, with 10 bases sitting between them. The CDR3 is CASSPTSPGELFF. DNA for the CDR3: TGTGCCAGCAGCCCCACTAGCCCCGGGGAGCTGTTTTTT.